The present entry profiles one T cell receptor (beta chain) with its context. It was during active infection that Seattle patients were enrolled and then longitudinally followed. This sample was included in a study of blood T cell repertoires in COVID-19. Overall study context: Samples came from the United States, Italy and Spain, spanning acute and convalescent COVID-19.

Original data processing: Estimation of nucleated cell counts was performed using reference gene primer amplification. Sequenced by immunoSEQ multiplex PCR; TCRdb stores in-frame clones only, minus some. That table furnishes V, J and clone size, whereas the DNA furnished D and trimming. The table records 300,000 to 400,000 clones, around nine tenths of them present only once. The length of the CDR3 is 16 residues. V shed 2 bases and J shed 4 bases, with 17 bases lying between them. Germline lookup yields CDR1 MNHEY and CDR2 SVGAGI. Sequencing used peripheral blood. This receptor was taken from a woman in her 70s with COVID-19, enrolled during active disease. The gene calls are TRBV6-5 and TRBJ2-5; a possible D gene is TRBD2 (6 bases). The CDR3 protein is CASSYTFTGGRETQYF. The CDR3 DNA follows: TGTGCCAGCAGTTACACCTTTACCGGGGGTAGAGAGACCCAGTACTTC.